Here is one TCR beta chain with its context. No antigen is known for it. Base qualities were left out, and no much larger clone turns up one base away. The collaborating institutions used their own protocols to collect whole blood in K2EDTA tubes. For TCRbeta analysis, collaborators shipped samples in one of three forms: frozen whole blood, isolated PBMCs, or DNA extracted from either of those sample types. The record originates from a study of blood T cell repertoires in COVID-19 (dated by TCRdb to the early 2020s). Notes on the research overall: The collaborator samples originated in the United States, Italy and Spain and spanned the acute and convalescent phases of COVID-19. The material from the prospective study consisted of cDNA or gDNA derived from T cells, B-cell-depleted T cells, or PBMCs. Deeply sampled blood TCRbeta repertoires from subjects exposed to, actively infected with, or recovered from COVID-19 were included in the dataset. A freely available public database, intended as a resource for researchers studying the immune response to SARS-CoV-2, is where the repertoires were released. The samples were drawn from the first 160 participants of the ongoing ImmuneRACE study and from 1,254 subjects provided by 6 global collaborators. The sample metadata nearly always contained a de-identified subject ID, COVID-19 status, age in years and sex. Where available, HLA class I and class II types were obtained from metadata supplied by the sample provider rather than from assay-based typing.

General conclusions and limits of the study: How much clinical and demographic metadata was included differed by source and by participant, and the metadata was provided uncurated.

TCRbeta CDR3 regions were amplified from genomic DNA by means of the immunoSEQ Assay, a bias-controlled multiplex PCR. Regarding the original processing steps: Nucleated cell counts per sample were estimated from amplification of reference gene primers within the assay. Sequence reads were collapsed and filtered to measure the absolute abundance of every unique TCRbeta CDR3 rearrangement. Productive Simpson clonality was computed per sample as the square root of Simpson's diversity index over productive rearrangements. Here the immuneACCESS table is served through TCRdb, limited to in-frame sequences with V and J called. Missing clones are a known gap in these copies; in checked studies unresolved V genes cover under half, and the rest lacks a known reason. That table gives V, J and clone size, and the DNA gave D and trimming. The sample includes roughly 120,000 clones, with more than 60% observed a single time. 2.5% to 3% of the sample comes from the top ten.

Trimming at the junction amounts to 7 bases on V and 4 bases on J, and the germline ends lie 23 bases apart. There are 16 amino acids in the CDR3, from cysteine to phenylalanine inclusive. Left in the record is the CDR3 DNA by itself, 48 bases read in frame from the first base. Sequences SNHLY (CDR1) and FYNNEI (CDR2) are obtained from the germline V gene. Sequencing was done on a sample of peripheral blood. The TCR sequence derives from a man in his forties or fifties with acute or convalescent COVID-19. The sequence joins TRBV2 to TRBJ2-7; the D gene is perhaps TRBD1, on 5 matching bases. CDR3 loop: CASKLETASRSYEQYF. In nucleotide form, the sequence is TGTGCCAGCAAATTAGAGACAGCTTCAAGGTCGTACGAGCAGTACTTC.